A single sample is the source of the 25 T cell receptor beta chains below, sequenced in a study of blood T cell repertoires in COVID-19. The repertoire was sequenced with immunoSEQ multiplex PCR; TCRdb's copy has only in-frame clones and lacks some. Of around 420,000 clones detected, 88% appear once; the ten largest clones hold 2% to 2.5%. The specimen sequenced was PBMCs or T cells enriched from blood (not recorded which). The receptors originated from a woman aged 40 to 50 with acute COVID-19.

This clone has a handful of counts. The J gene is TRBJ2-2, the V gene TRBV19, with a tentative D call TRBD1 (6 bases). The CDR3 extends over 13 amino acids. Per the germline V gene, CDR1 is LNHDA and CDR2 is SQIVND (reference sequence). V dropped 9 bases and J dropped 7 bases, with 15 bases sitting between them. The CDR3 bases are TGTGCCAGCAACAGGGATGAGAGCGGGGAGCTGTTTTTT. It yields the protein CASNRDESGELFF.

The rearrangement links TRBV4-1 to TRBJ2-4, with TRBD2 matching 8 bases. Trimming at V came to 4 bases and at J to 8 bases, leaving 13 bases not matched to a gene. Germline V gives CDR1 MGHRA, CDR2 YSYEKL. This CDR3 spans 16 amino acids. CDR3 DNA sequence: TGCGCCAGCAGCCCCCACGAGCGGGGGCGAGGGGACATTCAGTACTTC. Translated: CASSPHERGRGDIQYF.

The chain combines TRBV10-3 with TRBJ1-1; 7 bases map to TRBD1. Germline loops: CDR1 ENHRY, CDR2 SYGVKD. This CDR3 region has 16 residues. V shed 3 bases and J 0 bases; nucleotides not matched to a gene: 7. The CDR3 bases are TGTGCCATCAGTGAAAACACAGGGGCCATGAACACTGAAGCTTTCTTT. Translation gives CAISENTGAMNTEAFF.

The rearrangement joins TRBV2 to TRBJ2-7; tentative D call: TRBD1 (6 bases). The CDR3 is made up of 15 amino acids. Trimming shortened V by 5 bases and J by 0 bases, and 14 bases separated the two germline ends. From germline, CDR1 is SNHLY and CDR2 FYNNEI. The CDR3 DNA follows: TGTGCCAGCAGTAGGCCCCAGGGGCCCTCCTACGAGCAGTACTTC. Amino acid sequence: CASSRPQGPSYEQYF.

The chain combines TRBV7-2 with TRBJ2-3; 8 bases align to TRBD2. The V segment lost 7 bases and the J segment 2 bases; nucleotides outside the gene matches: 11. CDR3 length: 16 residues. Germline-derived CDR1 and CDR2 are SGHTA and FQGNSA. The CDR3: CASKARAGGSTDTQYF. Here the CDR3 DNA reads TGTGCCAGCAAGGCGCGGGCGGGGGGATCCACAGATACGCAGTATTTT.

The rearrangement links TRBV7-9 to TRBJ2-3; perhaps TRBD1 as D (6 bases). CDR1 and CDR2 from the germline V gene are SEHNR and FQNEAQ (reference sequence). V lost 1 base to trimming and J lost 3 bases, with 17 bases between them. The CDR3 covers 17 residues. The DNA of the CDR3 is TGTGCCAGCAGCTTAGGAGATCAGGGGCCGGAGACAGATACGCAGTATTTT. As protein: CASSLGDQGPETDTQYF.

The CDR3 sequence is CASSPRSDRVETQYF. The DNA for the CDR3 is TGCGCCAGCAGCCCAAGATCGGACAGGGTCGAGACCCAGTACTTC. This rearrangement joins TRBV5-1 to TRBJ2-5; TRBD1 matches 8 bases. J was trimmed by 5 bases and V by 4 bases; bases with no gene match: 10. The CDR3 consists of 15 residues. The V gene's germline CDR1 is SGHRS and CDR2 YFSETQ.

The CDR3 nucleotides are TGTGCCAGCAGCTTAGGGGACAGCCGAAATCAGCCCCAGCATTTT. This gives the protein CASSLGDSRNQPQHF. J is TRBJ1-5 and V is TRBV7-9; TRBD1 matches 7 bases. V dropped 1 base and J dropped 4; count of bases not matched to a gene: 4. CDR3 length: 15 residues. Per germline, CDR1 SEHNR and CDR2 FQNEAQ (reference sequence).

The chain carries TRBV3-1 (or the pseudogene TRBV3-2) and TRBJ1-3, with D hard to call. The CDR3 runs to 13 residues. The V gene lost 1 base and the J gene lost 3 bases, with 4 bases spanning the gap. Germline lookup yields CDR1 LGHDT and CDR2 YNNKEL (reference sequence). The CDR3 DNA is TGTGCCAGCAGCCAAGGACTTGGAAACACCATATATTTT. Translation: CASSQGLGNTIYF.

The chain uses TRBV4-1 and TRBJ1-2; D is unresolved. Germline CDR1 reads MGHRA; CDR2 reads YSYEKL. V was pared by 2 bases and J by 2 bases, with 9 bases between. CDR3 size: 14 residues. The CDR3 protein is CASSQIVANYGYTF. The CDR3 DNA reads TGCGCCAGCAGCCAAATTGTGGCCAACTATGGCTACACCTTC.

The chain combines TRBV11-2 with TRBJ2-2, with D perhaps TRBD1 (6 bases). The CDR3 has 16 amino acids. The V and J ends lost 4 bases and 6 bases respectively, with 18 bases between them. Germline V gene lookup returns CDR1 SGHAT and CDR2 FQNNGV. The CDR3 DNA follows: TGTGCCAGCAGCTCCACCCAGGGGAATGTCGCCGGGGAGCTGTTTTTT. Protein product: CASSSTQGNVAGELFF.

The J gene is TRBJ1-2, the V gene TRBV6-5; 7 bases are a match to TRBD1. The CDR3 extends over 13 amino acids. Germline lookup yields CDR1 MNHEY and CDR2 SVGAGI. V shed 6 bases, J shed 4 bases, and the junction held 5 bases outside the gene matches. CDR3 sequence: CASRPGTAYGYTF. The CDR3 DNA follows: TGTGCCAGCAGGCCTGGGACAGCCTATGGCTACACCTTC.

This clone turned up a few times. CDR3 nucleotides: TGCGCCAGCAGCCGAGGTTTCGGGGGGGCCCCGTTCACCGGGGAGCTGTTTTTT. Translating it yields CASSRGFGGAPFTGELFF. The chain couples TRBV4-1 to TRBJ2-2; 8 nucleotides align to TRBD2. The germline CDR1 and CDR2 sequences are MGHRA and YSYEKL. The CDR3 contains 18 residues. V was clipped by 4 bases and J by 4 bases; unmatched bases: 14.

This clone was picked up one time. The chain couples TRBV27 to TRBJ1-2; D perhaps matches TRBD1 (5 bases). Trimming removed 6 bases at V and 4 bases at J, with 18 bases between. CDR3 length: 15 amino acids. The germline CDR1 and CDR2 sequences are MNHEY and SMNVEV (reference sequence). The CDR3 spells CASSLNQGLSYGYTF. The DNA for the CDR3 is TGTGCCAGCAGCCTTAATCAGGGATTAAGCTATGGCTACACCTTC.

The chain carries TRBV6-6 and TRBJ1-3; 8 positions match TRBD1. Germline V lookup: CDR1 MNHNY, CDR2 SVGAGI (reference sequence). V lost 9 bases and J lost 3; bases outside the gene matches: 7. This CDR3 region has 14 residues. CDR3: CASGHRGDGNTIYF. Written as DNA, the CDR3 is TGTGCCAGTGGGCACAGGGGGGATGGAAACACCATATATTTT.

This chain joins TRBV7-9 and TRBJ2-7, with unresolved D. Germline CDR1 reads SEHNR; CDR2 reads FQNEAQ (reference sequence). This CDR3 contains 17 residues. The ends were cut back, 5 bases at V and 4 bases at J, with 24 bases in the middle. As DNA, the CDR3 is TGTGCCAGCAGCAATTGTTCTTGTAGGCTAGTCCCGTACGAGCAGTACTTC. Translated: CASSNCSCRLVPYEQYF.

The chain recombines TRBV7-9 with TRBJ2-5; the D gene is possibly TRBD2 (6 bases). The ends were cut back, 5 bases at V and 1 base at J, with 17 bases in the middle. This CDR3 is built from 16 residues. Germline CDR1 SEHNR, CDR2 FQNEAQ (reference sequence). DNA of the CDR3: TGTGCCAGCAGCCCGAGCCGGGGACTCCTCCAAGAGACCCAGTACTTC. Protein sequence: CASSPSRGLLQETQYF.

This clone has only one observation. The rearrangement uses TRBV5-6 and TRBJ1-2; no clear D. Trimming stripped 0 bases from V and 2 bases from J, with 8 bases between. The CDR3 loop spans 14 amino acids. Germline lookup yields CDR1 SGHDT and CDR2 YYEEEE. The CDR3 DNA sequence: TGTGCCAGCAGCTTGGTTGCAGCGAACTATGGCTACACCTTC. Translating it yields CASSLVAANYGYTF. The variable domain in full, with the rest retrieved from reference TRBV5-6 and TRBJ1-2, is DAGVTQSPTHLIKTRGQQVTLRCSPKSGHDTVSWYQQALGQGPQFIFQYYEEEERQRGNFPDRFSGHQFPNYSSELNVNALLLGDSALYLCASSLVAANYGYTFGSGTRLTVV.

The chain combines TRBV10-3 with TRBJ2-1; possibly TRBD1 for D (6 bases). The CDR3 totals 13 residues. Germline V CDR1 and CDR2: ENHRY, SYGVKD. V lost 8 bases, J lost 6 bases, and 14 bases lay in between. CDR3 in amino acids: CAIPGVRSNEQFF. Here the CDR3 DNA reads TGTGCCATCCCAGGGGTAAGGAGCAATGAGCAGTTCTTC.

This clone has only a few counts. V gene TRBV9 combines with J gene TRBJ2-1; D unclear. The CDR3 extends over 12 amino acids. The germline V gene has CDR1 SGDLS and CDR2 YYNGEE. V gave up 3 bases and J gave up 7 bases, with 8 bases separating them. The CDR3 sequence: CASSADRNEQFF. The CDR3 region has the DNA TGTGCCAGCAGCGCCGATCGGAATGAGCAGTTCTTC.

The V and J genes are TRBV24-1 and TRBJ2-5; D might be TRBD2 (6 bases). From germline, CDR1 is KGHDR and CDR2 SFDVKD. This CDR3 is built from 15 residues. V lost 0 bases to trimming and J lost 5 bases, with 12 bases between them. The CDR3 DNA is TGTGCCACCAGTGATTTGTCCGGGGGTTTGGAGACCCAGTACTTC. It encodes CATSDLSGGLETQYF.

This chain connects TRBV11-2 to TRBJ2-4, with 8 bases matching TRBD2. J was trimmed by 1 base and V by 6 bases; bases with no gene match: 8. This CDR3 is built from 16 residues. The germline V gene has CDR1 SGHAT and CDR2 FQNNGV. CDR3 residues: CASRDGGAEAKNIQYF. In DNA form, the CDR3 reads TGTGCCAGCAGGGACGGGGGGGCGGAGGCCAAAAACATTCAGTACTTC.

The chain employs TRBV30 and TRBJ2-2, with D perhaps TRBD2 (5 bases). Germline lookup yields CDR1 GTSNPN and CDR2 SVGIG (reference sequence). Trimming took 5 bases from V and 5 from J, leaving 12 bases between them. The CDR3 contains 13 residues. The CDR3 DNA follows: TGTGCCTGGGGCATCGGGGATACCGGGGAGCTGTTTTTT. Translating it yields CAWGIGDTGELFF.

This chain uses TRBV7-8 with TRBJ2-7, with a tentative D call TRBD2 (5 bases). Germline CDR1 reads SGHVS; CDR2 reads FQNEAQ. The CDR3 covers 14 residues. V was trimmed by 2 bases and J by 1 base, leaving 9 bases between them. Here the CDR3 reads CASSLSPGSYEQYF. CDR3 coding DNA: TGTGCCAGCAGCTTATCCCCGGGATCCTACGAGCAGTACTTC.

About this clone itself: Different DNA sequences within this sample yield the same CDR3. The rearrangement links TRBV20-1 to TRBJ1-1, with unresolved D. The germline V gene has CDR1 DFQATT and CDR2 SNEGSKA (reference sequence). The CDR3 spans 11 residues. Trimming removed 2 bases from V and 2 bases from J, with 3 bases in between. In DNA form, the CDR3 reads TGCAGTGCTAGATTAAACACTGAAGCTTTCTTT. Translating gives CSARLNTEAFF.